This T cell receptor beta chain derives from a study of type 1 regulatory T cells. Across the whole study: T-allo10 is an in vitro-generated, Tr1-enriched CD4 T cell product specific for alloantigen.

This clonotype occurred a few times. One entry per CDR3 protein results from TCRdb running MiXCR on the reads. The data show some 100,000 distinct CDR3 sequences, roughly 30% seen once. Trimming cost V 3 bases and J 5 bases; bases outside gene matches: 4. Germline CDR1 reads DFQATT; CDR2 reads SNEGSKA (reference sequence). CDR3 length: 14 amino acids. The chain couples TRBV20-1 to TRBJ2-1, with 10 bases matching TRBD1. The TCR sequence derives from a human donor in good health. The specimen was CD4+ T cells, either the whole sample or a sorted fraction (not recorded which). The CDR3 nucleotides are TGCAGTGCTAGTAGGACAGGGGGGGACAATGAGCAGTTCTTC. The encoded protein is CSASRTGGDNEQFF.